This entry describes one TCR beta chain. V was shortened by 1 base and J by 3 bases, with 7 bases between the two germline ends. The CDR3 totals 14 residues. Germline V gene sequence: CDR1 LGHDT, CDR2 YNNKEL (reference sequence). The data belong to a study of T cell responses to AZD1222 COVID-19 vaccine. Clones were read by immunoSEQ multiplex PCR, and TCRdb kept only the in-frame ones, dropping some. The sample consists of roughly 120,000 clones, about 90% of them appearing once. The receptor was derived from an adult in good health. The sequences come from peripheral blood, collected on day 0 of AZD1222 vaccination. V usage is TRBV3-1 (or the pseudogene TRBV3-2) and J usage is TRBJ1-3, with D perhaps matching TRBD1 (6 bases). The CDR3 protein is CASSQVGGGNTIYF. Written as DNA, the CDR3 is TGTGCCAGCAGCCAAGTAGGGGGTGGAAACACCATATATTTT.